Given below is one T cell receptor beta chain in context. This CDR3 is 19 amino acids long. The PCR ran on 60 Vbeta and 13 Jbeta primers. Generated by immunoSEQ multiplex PCR, the TCRdb table keeps only in-frame clones and is missing some. This sample contains about 65,000 clones. This entry comes from a study of cytomegalovirus exposure and HLA in healthy donors. The genes are TRBV7-5 and TRBJ1-2. TRBV7-5 is tagged as a pseudogene. The specimen was PBMCs. The TCR comes from a boy under 18 in good health and CMV-seronegative. CDR3 amino acids: CVRSLKMRPLKNPNYGYTF. The CDR3 nucleotides are TGTGTCAGAAGCTTAAAAATGAGGCCTCTCAAAAACCCAAACTATGGCTACACCTTC.